This TCR beta chain was observed in a study of Graves' ophthalmopathy and Graves' hyperthyroidism. Whole-study context: Where ophthalmopathy was absent within 18 months of follow-up, hyperthyroidism was stable.

As the template, RNA transcripts were used to amplify TCR beta CDR3 regions. First-round RT-PCR with HTBI primers preceded a second-round multiplex PCR. TCRdb itself ran the multiplex PCR reads through MiXCR, one entry per CDR3 protein. The data show about 1.1 million distinct CDR3 sequences, about two fifths seen once. CDR3 length: 15 amino acids. CDR1 and CDR2 (germline): DFQATT, SNEGSKA (reference sequence). V shed 3 bases and J 2 bases; nucleotides not matched to a gene: 7. This clonotype was obtained from an adult man with Graves' hyperthyroidism. Sequencing input: peripheral blood or thyroid tissue (not recorded which). The gene calls are TRBV20-1 and TRBJ1-5, with 7 positions matching TRBD1. As DNA, the CDR3 is TGCAGTGCTAGGCCCGGAGGGGGCGGCAATCAGCCCCAGCATTTT. Its translation is CSARPGGGGNQPQHF.